Listed below are T cell receptor beta chains from one sample, sequenced in a study of vaccination and CD4 T cells after COVID-19. MiXCR, applied by TCRdb to the PCR reads, yields one record per CDR3 protein. The sample contains some 25,000 distinct CDR3 sequences, about 56% of which appear only once. Their antigen targets remain unknown. The material sequenced was CD4+ T cells from blood, cultured in vitro. These TCRs come from a human donor who had recovered from COVID-19. CDR3s leave out the opening cysteine and the closing phenylalanine or tryptophan.

TRBV27 ASSLTVFTGELF
TRBV20-1 SARDHLRDTQY
TRBV20-1 SARVAGRGETQY
TRBV29-1 SATGTGTNYGYT
TRBV11-2 ASSLVGGGQPQH
TRBV6-1 ASRGQDYGYT
TRBV24-1 ATNRGHTGELF
TRBV20-1 SALGTLGTEAF
TRBV20-1 SGLPAGGLYEQY
TRBV6-1 ASHPNGREKLF
TRBV28 ASSPETGKQPQH
TRBV20-1 SAPTSGRKVDTQY
TRBV30 AWTRVGGRGLLNEAF